Shown below are 32 T cell receptor beta chains from a single sample sequenced in a study of breast tumors, draining lymph nodes, adjacent tissues. TCRdb passed the multiplex PCR reads through MiXCR, listing each CDR3 protein once. Found here are more than 20,000 distinct CDR3 sequences, 60% to 75% of them singletons; the top ten hold less than 25%. Sample: tumor-adjacent breast tissue. The receptors stem from a female donor with breast cancer. Some clones in this sample may be carry-over from other donors' samples.

This sequence joins TRBV27 and TRBJ2-3, with D maybe TRBD1 (7 bases). CDR3 length: 15 residues. CDR1 and CDR2 (germline): MNHEY, SMNVEV (reference sequence). The germline V and J ends were trimmed by 5 bases and 3 bases, with 15 bases remaining between them. CDR3 amino acids: CASSRRGPPTDTQYF. In DNA form, the CDR3 reads TGTGCCAGCAGTCGGAGGGGGCCCCCGACAGATACGCAGTATTTT.

Many counts were recorded for this clonotype. The chain employs TRBV20-1 and TRBJ2-2, with D possibly being TRBD1 (5 bases). Per germline, CDR1 DFQATT and CDR2 SNEGSKA (reference sequence). CDR3 size: 15 residues. Trimming removed 1 base from V and 5 bases from J, with 14 bases in between. For the CDR3, the DNA is TGCAGTGCTAGAGGTGGGGCTCAGGGAACCGGGGAGCTGTTTTTT. Protein sequence: CSARGGAQGTGELFF.

This clonotype was seen only a few times. This chain connects TRBV20-1 to TRBJ2-3; the match to TRBD2 covers 10 bases. Germline assignment: CDR1 DFQATT and CDR2 SNEGSKA (reference sequence). V shed 6 bases and J 1 base; nucleotides not matched to a gene: 4. There are 14 residues in the CDR3. The CDR3 coding sequence is TGCAGTGCGACTGGGACTAGCGGCACAGATACGCAGTATTTT. Its translation is CSATGTSGTDTQYF.

This chain uses TRBV20-1 with TRBJ2-7; D possibly corresponds to TRBD1 (6 bases). CDR3 length: 12 residues. Germline V gives CDR1 DFQATT, CDR2 SNEGSKA (reference sequence). The CDR3 sequence is CSVEGDTYEQYF. The CDR3 DNA reads TGCAGCGTTGAGGGGGATACCTACGAGCAGTACTTC.

This clonotype was seen many times. CDR3 sequence reads: CSAPQSGKETQYF. The CDR3, as DNA: TGCAGTGCCCCCCAAAGCGGGAAGGAGACCCAGTACTTC. This sequence joins TRBV20-1 and TRBJ2-5, with 7 positions matching TRBD2. With V trimmed by 6 bases and J by 5 bases, 9 bases remained unmatched. CDR1 is DFQATT, CDR2 SNEGSKA, per germline (reference sequence). The CDR3 loop spans 13 amino acids.

This clonotype was seen at least ten times. The chain carries TRBV3-1 and TRBJ2-2; TRBD2 is a possible D gene (6 bases). The CDR3 runs to 15 residues. The V and J ends lost 4 bases and 7 bases respectively, with 16 bases between them. Germline values: CDR1 LGHDT, CDR2 YNNKEL (reference sequence). CDR3 in amino acids: CASSPRVGAGGELFF. The CDR3 region has the DNA TGTGCCAGCAGCCCTAGAGTGGGAGCGGGCGGGGAGCTGTTTTTT.

This clonotype was recorded a few times. This sequence joins TRBV11-3 and TRBJ2-2; D is ambiguous. The germline gives CDR1 SGHNT, CDR2 YENEEA. The CDR3 consists of 14 residues. V was shortened by 3 bases and J by 0 bases, with 5 bases between the two germline ends. The CDR3: CASSFRPNTGELFF. The CDR3 DNA is TGTGCCAGCAGCTTCAGGCCGAACACCGGGGAGCTGTTTTTT.

In its sample, this clonotype was seen a few times. The chain couples TRBV20-1 to TRBJ1-6, with 9 bases that match TRBD1. The V gene's germline CDR1 is DFQATT and CDR2 SNEGSKA (reference sequence). The V segment lost 1 base and the J segment 7 bases; nucleotides outside the gene matches: 5. The length of the CDR3 is 15 residues. CDR3 DNA sequence: TGCAGTGCTAGAGGGACAGGGGTATTAAATTCACCCCTCCACTTT. Its translation: CSARGTGVLNSPLHF.

The sample holds one count of this clonotype. V usage is TRBV11-3 and J usage is TRBJ2-1, with TRBD2 as a possible D gene (6 bases). The CDR3 loop spans 16 amino acids. V shed 1 base and J shed 7 bases, with 17 bases lying between them. The germline V gene encodes CDR1 SGHNT and CDR2 YENEEA. The CDR3 DNA reads TGTGCCAGCAGCTTAGCCGGGACTGTTAAGGGTAATGAGCAGTTCTTC. Its protein product is CASSLAGTVKGNEQFF.

The chain carries TRBV11-2 and TRBJ2-7; D is perhaps TRBD1 or TRBD2 (5 bases each). The CDR3 sequence is 16 residues long. From germline, CDR1 is SGHAT and CDR2 FQNNGV. Deletions cut 5 bases from V and 6 bases from J, with 23 bases between. DNA for the CDR3: TGTGCCAGCAGCCGGAAGTTTGGGGACCTGGCAAGCGAGCAGTACTTC. Protein: CASSRKFGDLASEQYF.

The rearrangement uses TRBV6-1 and TRBJ2-3; 10 bases agree with TRBD1. V shed 6 bases, J shed 4 bases, and the junction held 7 bases outside the gene matches. The CDR3 has 15 residues. The germline V gene has CDR1 MNHNS and CDR2 SASEGT. The CDR3 spells CASRDRGGVADTQYF. The DNA of the CDR3 is TGTGCCAGCAGGGACAGGGGGGGTGTGGCAGATACGCAGTATTTT.

This clonotype was seen ten or more times. The V call is TRBV3-1, the J call TRBJ1-6; D is uncertain. Deletions cut 1 base from V and 10 bases from J, with 8 bases between. CDR3 length: 13 residues. CDR1 and CDR2 from the germline V gene are LGHDT and YNNKEL (reference sequence). The CDR3 is CASSQVRESPLHF. The CDR3 nucleotides are TGTGCCAGCAGCCAAGTCAGAGAGTCACCCCTCCACTTT.

This clonotype was found once. J is TRBJ1-2 and V is TRBV12-3 or TRBV12-4; 7 bases are a match to TRBD1. V lost 6 bases, J lost 0 bases, and 7 bases stayed unmatched. The CDR3 has 15 residues. The CDR3 DNA reads TGTGCCAGCAGCGCAGGGGGAAAAGCTAACTATGGCTACACCTTC. Translation gives CASSAGGKANYGYTF.

CDR3: CASSLVSGDGELFF. DNA for the CDR3: TGCGCCAGCAGCTTGGTTTCCGGGGACGGGGAGCTGTTTTTT. The chain employs TRBV5-1 and TRBJ2-2, with D tentatively TRBD2 (5 bases). The V gene lost 0 bases and the J gene lost 7 bases, with 10 bases spanning the gap. The germline V gene encodes CDR1 SGHRS and CDR2 YFSETQ. The CDR3 contains 14 residues.

This clonotype was recorded a few times. The chain uses TRBV5-5 and TRBJ2-7; D is unclear. The CDR3 spans 16 residues. V lost 2 bases and J 6 bases, leaving 21 bases between the germline ends. Germline lookup yields CDR1 SGHKS and CDR2 YYEKEE (reference sequence). CDR3 region: CASSFRDSRLGREQYF. The CDR3 nucleotides are TGTGCCAGCAGCTTTCGAGACTCCCGTCTCGGGCGCGAGCAGTACTTC.

By proportion, this clonotype is medium-sized (0.01 to 0.1%). V is TRBV9 and J is TRBJ1-2, with D maybe TRBD1 (6 bases). This CDR3 comprises 16 residues. V was shortened by 0 bases and J by 1 base, with 13 bases between the two germline ends. Germline values: CDR1 SGDLS, CDR2 YYNGEE. CDR3 sequence: CASSVVYRDSNYGYTF. The CDR3 DNA reads TGTGCCAGCAGCGTAGTATACAGGGATAGTAACTATGGCTACACCTTC.

The chain employs TRBV20-1 and TRBJ2-7; 9 nucleotides agree with TRBD2. Looked up from germline, CDR1 is DFQATT and CDR2 is SNEGSKA (reference sequence). The CDR3 totals 15 residues. V shed 6 bases and J 6 bases; nucleotides not matched to a gene: 15. Written as DNA, the CDR3 is TGCAGTGCGGCCAAAGGGGGGACTAGCTTCCGCGAGCAGTACTTC. Translation: CSAAKGGTSFREQYF.

The chain uses TRBV5-6 and TRBJ2-2; D unclear. CDR1 and CDR2 (germline): SGHDT, YYEEEE. The ends were cut back, 4 bases at V and 1 base at J, with 8 bases in the middle. The CDR3 consists of 14 residues. CDR3 amino acids: CASSKGRNTGELFF. CDR3 in DNA: TGTGCCAGCAGCAAGGGCCGGAACACCGGGGAGCTGTTTTTT.

The chain employs TRBV20-1 and TRBJ2-1; no firm D call. This CDR3 region has 16 residues. The germline gives CDR1 DFQATT, CDR2 SNEGSKA (reference sequence). With 1 base removed from V and 0 bases from J, the gap between germline ends came to 13 bases. The CDR3 DNA reads TGCAGTGCTAGAGTCGCTGGCGGATTCTCCTACAATGAGCAGTTCTTC. Protein sequence: CSARVAGGFSYNEQFF.

As for this clonotype: A read error may be the cause here, since a much bigger clone is one base away. The CDR3 does not end in the conserved phenylalanine or tryptophan, so this is likely a read error. The chain is built from TRBV5-1 and TRBJ2-4, with D possibly being TRBD2 (5 bases). The CDR3 consists of 16 residues. Germline CDR1 SGHRS, CDR2 YFSETQ. Between the trimmed V and J ends, which lost 0 bases and 5 bases, there was a span of 15 bases. The CDR3 sequence: CASSLGTGMGENIQYS. As DNA, the CDR3 is TGCGCCAGCAGCTTGGGGACCGGGATGGGCGAAAACATTCAGTACTCC.

Sample share makes this clonotype medium-sized. J is TRBJ1-2 and V is TRBV7-9; the D gene is possibly TRBD1 (6 bases). From germline, CDR1 is SEHNR and CDR2 FQNEAQ (reference sequence). CDR3 length equals 16 residues. Trimming removed 1 base from V and 8 bases from J, with 20 bases in between. For the CDR3, the DNA is TGTGCCAGCAGCTTAGGGGGCGGGGGCCCGACCCGCGGCTACACCTTC. It encodes CASSLGGGGPTRGYTF.

The rearrangement uses TRBV20-1 and TRBJ2-7, with no clear D. Germline V gene data show CDR1 as DFQATT and CDR2 as SNEGSKA (reference sequence). V lost 3 bases, J lost 5 bases, and 11 bases lay in between. The length of the CDR3 is 12 residues. CDR3 DNA sequence: TGCAGTGCTAGCTACAACCCCCACGAGCAGTACTTC. Translating it yields CSASYNPHEQYF.

This clonotype was recorded once. J is TRBJ2-7 and V is TRBV3-1; D possibly corresponds to TRBD2 (5 bases). The CDR3 extends over 14 amino acids. Germline V gene sequence: CDR1 LGHDT, CDR2 YNNKEL (reference sequence). V shed 1 base and J shed 3 bases, with 10 bases lying between them. CDR3 sequence (DNA): TGTGCCAGCAGCCAAGCTTCTGCGGGCTACGAGCAGTACTTC. Residues: CASSQASAGYEQYF.

The chain employs TRBV30 and TRBJ1-5; D may be TRBD1 (5 bases). The CDR3 spans 13 residues. Trimming stripped 4 bases from V and 7 bases from J, with 14 bases between. Germline assignment: CDR1 GTSNPN and CDR2 SVGIG (reference sequence). DNA of the CDR3: TGTGCCTGGACCGACGGTCACAGGCAGCCCCAGCATTTT. This gives the protein CAWTDGHRQPQHF. Based on the CDR3 plus reference TRBV30 and TRBJ1-5, the full variable domain is SQTIHQWPATLVQPVGSPLSLECTVEGTSNPNLYWYRQAAGRGLQLLFYSVGIGQISSEVPQNLSASRPQDRQFILSSKKLLLSDSGFYLCAWTDGHRQPQHFGDGTRLSIL.

This clonotype was observed once. One end of the junction fails to match germline, which may point to a read error. The chain carries TRBV20-1 and TRBJ2-7; a weak D match, TRBD2 (6 bases). Germline loops: CDR1 DFQATT, CDR2 SNEGSKA (reference sequence). The CDR3 extends over 15 amino acids. In nucleotides, the CDR3 is TGCAGTGCTAGAGATATCCAGGGCGGGGTCTACGGGCAGTACTTC. Its protein product is CSARDIQGGVYGQYF.

The CDR3 DNA reads TGTGCCAGCAGCGGACCGGGACTAGCGACGAACATTCAGTACTTC. Translating gives CASSGPGLATNIQYF. The chain has TRBV5-5 and TRBJ2-4; TRBD2 matches at 10 bases. Germline CDR1 is SGHKS and CDR2 is YYEKEE (reference sequence). Losses at the gene ends were 4 bases for V and 7 bases for J; bases not matched to a gene: 8. The CDR3 contains 15 residues. Full variable domain (remainder filled in from reference TRBV5-5 and TRBJ2-4): DAGVTQSPTHLIKTRGQQVTLRCSPISGHKSVSWYQQVLGQGPQFIFQYYEKEERGRGNFPDRFSARQFPNYSSELNVNALLLGDSALYLCASSGPGLATNIQYFGAGTRLSVL.

This clonotype has at least ten counts. The chain recombines TRBV4-1 with TRBJ2-3; D is possibly TRBD2 (6 bases). The CDR3 covers 17 residues. The germline V gene encodes CDR1 MGHRA and CDR2 YSYEKL. The V end lost 1 base, the J end lost 2 bases, and 16 bases lay between the germline ends. CDR3 in amino acids: CASSQAGGKGVTDTQYF. CDR3 sequence (DNA): TGCGCCAGCAGCCAAGCTGGGGGGAAAGGGGTCACAGATACGCAGTATTTT.

The chain employs TRBV5-5 and TRBJ1-2; weak D call: TRBD1 (5 bases). Germline V gives CDR1 SGHKS, CDR2 YYEKEE (reference sequence). V was cut by 7 bases and J by 0 bases, with 16 bases left in between. CDR3 size: 15 residues. CDR3 in DNA: TGTGCCAGCCAGGGTCTACCACAAGCTAACTATGGCTACACCTTC. Its protein is CASQGLPQANYGYTF. The full variable domain, completed using reference TRBV5-5 and TRBJ1-2, is DAGVTQSPTHLIKTRGQQVTLRCSPISGHKSVSWYQQVLGQGPQFIFQYYEKEERGRGNFPDRFSARQFPNYSSELNVNALLLGDSALYLCASQGLPQANYGYTFGSGTRLTVV.

The count of this clonotype is one. Compared with germline, one end of the junction differs, possibly owing to a read error. The chain links TRBV28 to TRBJ2-1; D is possibly TRBD2 (6 bases). Germline V gives CDR1 MDHEN, CDR2 SYDVKM. This CDR3 has 16 amino acids. CDR3 DNA: TGTGCCGGCAGCCCTGAACGGGGGATTTCCTACAATGAGCAGTTCTTC. Translation gives CAGSPERGISYNEQFF.

This clonotype was seen a handful of times. In DNA, the CDR3 is TGTGCCAGCACTACCAGACCCCAAGGGCATTCACCCCTCCACTTT. Translation: CASTTRPQGHSPLHF. The chain has TRBV6-5 and TRBJ1-6; D ambiguous. Trimming took off 7 bases at V and 8 bases at J, with 18 bases between the two ends. Germline loops: CDR1 MNHEY, CDR2 SVGAGI. CDR3 length: 15 amino acids.

The chain recombines TRBV10-3 with TRBJ1-1; no definite D call. Trimming pared 2 bases from V and 3 bases from J, leaving 7 bases between. This CDR3 is 13 amino acids long. Germline CDR1 is ENHRY and CDR2 is SYGVKD. The chain's CDR3 is CAISEKWDTEAFF. For the CDR3, the DNA is TGTGCCATCAGTGAGAAGTGGGACACTGAAGCTTTCTTT.

V is TRBV2 and J is TRBJ1-1; possibly TRBD1 for D (6 bases). CDR1 and CDR2 from the germline V gene are SNHLY and FYNNEI. V was shortened by 0 bases and J by 1 base, with 9 bases between the two germline ends. The CDR3 contains 15 residues. CDR3 amino acids: CASSEAPRGNTEAFF. CDR3 nucleotide sequence: TGTGCCAGCAGTGAAGCGCCCAGGGGGAACACTGAAGCTTTCTTT.